The rows below give T cell receptor beta chains drawn from one sample of a study of shared clonotypes between healthy human individuals. Method: immunoSEQ multiplex PCR; TCRdb's copy keeps in-frame clones and lacks some. The repertoire includes roughly 2.4 million clones, more than 90% of them detected once, and roughly 0.13% sits in the top ten. The sample taken for sequencing was naive CD4+ T cells sorted from blood. All receptors derive from a man aged 18-30 years in good health. The CDR3 runs from the conserved cysteine through the conserved F or W. The D gene is left open where the match is weak. The size entry is marked missing in some rows and otherwise reads once, few, many or a size class.

>TRBV25-1|NA|NA|TRBJ1-1
CASSQQGVNTEAFF
TGTGCCAGCAGTCAACAGGGAGTGAACACTGAAGCTTTCTTT
>TRBV29-1|NA|NA|TRBJ1-5
CSVGGSNQPQHF
TGCAGCGTGGGGGGAAGCAATCAGCCCCAGCATTTT
>TRBV5-4|NA|NA|TRBJ2-2
CASSFRDRTGELFF
TGTGCCAGCAGCTTCAGGGATAGGACCGGGGAGCTGTTTTTT
>TRBV5-1|TRBD1|once|TRBJ2-3
CASSPDRVGSTDTQYF
TGCGCCAGCAGCCCGGACAGGGTCGGTAGCACAGATACGCAGTATTTT
>TRBV30|NA|NA|TRBJ1-2
CAWSVGDWSYGYTF
TGTGCCTGGAGTGTTGGGGACTGGTCCTATGGCTACACCTTC
>TRBV2|TRBD2|NA|TRBJ2-1
CASRRASGNEQFF
TGTGCCAGCAGGCGGGCTAGCGGCAATGAGCAGTTCTTC
>TRBV6-1|NA|NA|TRBJ1-4
CASRGEPPNEKLFF
TGTGCCAGCAGAGGGGAACCGCCTAATGAAAAACTGTTTTTT
>TRBV4-1|TRBD2|NA|TRBJ2-1
CASSLLAGGHNEQFF
TGCGCCAGCAGCCTTCTAGCGGGGGGGCACAATGAGCAGTTCTTC
>TRBV5-3|TRBD2|NA|TRBJ2-1
CARSFLLLAGYNNEQFF
TGTGCCAGAAGCTTCTTGCTCCTAGCGGGTTACAACAATGAGCAGTTCTTC
>TRBV27|NA|NA|TRBJ1-1
CASSSLGTEAFF
TGTGCCAGCAGTTCGCTAGGTACTGAAGCTTTCTTT
>TRBV2|TRBD2|NA|TRBJ2-3
CASSPRTSADTQYF
TGTGCCAGCAGCCCCAGGACTAGCGCAGATACGCAGTATTTT
>TRBV19|NA|NA|TRBJ2-7
CASSIGGPTIAYEQYF
TGTGCCAGTAGTATAGGCGGGCCAACAATTGCCTACGAGCAGTACTTC
>TRBV27|NA|NA|TRBJ1-1
CASSLLGGVRGAEAFF
TGTGCCAGCAGTTTATTAGGTGGCGTCAGGGGAGCTGAAGCTTTCTTT
>TRBV6-5|NA|NA|TRBJ1-6
CASQQGSYNSPLHF
TGTGCCAGCCAACAAGGATCCTATAATTCACCCCTCCACTTT
>TRBV2|NA|NA|TRBJ1-1
CASSGTAENTEAFF
TGTGCCAGCAGCGGGACCGCGGAGAACACTGAAGCTTTCTTT
>TRBV19|NA|once|TRBJ1-1
CASGHLNTEAFF
TGTGCCTCGGGACACCTGAACACTGAAGCTTTCTTT
>TRBV29-1|TRBD2|NA|TRBJ2-1
CSVGGLAGLYNEQFF
TGCAGCGTTGGGGGACTAGCGGGGCTCTACAATGAGCAGTTCTTC
>TRBV2|TRBD1|NA|TRBJ2-7
CASSRTGSAYEQYF
TGTGCCAGCAGTAGGACAGGTTCCGCCTACGAGCAGTACTTC
>TRBV6-6|NA|once|TRBJ2-2
CASSKDITGELFF
TGTGCCAGCAGTAAAGACATCACCGGGGAGCTGTTTTTT
>TRBV10-1|TRBD2|NA|TRBJ2-7
CASSGSFSYEQYF
TGCGCCAGTAGCGGGAGTTTTTCCTACGAGCAGTACTTC
>TRBV5-1|NA|NA|TRBJ2-3
CASSRTAYTDTQYF
TGCGCCAGCAGCCGGACTGCCTACACAGATACGCAGTATTTT
>TRBV28|NA|NA|TRBJ1-5
CASSSTSRQPQHF
TGTGCCAGCAGTTCCACTTCGCGGCAGCCCCAGCATTTT
>TRBV7-2|NA|NA|TRBJ2-5
CASSPTQLETQYF
TGTGCCAGCAGCCCCACGCAATTAGAGACCCAGTACTTC
>TRBV30|NA|NA|TRBJ2-3
CASSAQGGTDTQYF
TGTGCCTCCTCCGCGCAGGGAGGCACAGATACGCAGTATTTT
>TRBV29-1|TRBD1|NA|TRBJ2-3
CSVWGTGFFTDTQYF
TGCAGCGTGTGGGGGACAGGGTTTTTTACAGATACGCAGTATTTT
>TRBV6-5|TRBD1|NA|TRBJ2-7
CASSYRQGTYEQYF
TGTGCCAGCAGTTACCGACAGGGGACCTACGAGCAGTACTTC
>TRBV2|TRBD1|NA|TRBJ2-7
CASSEWTGSEYF
TGTGCCAGCAGTGAATGGACAGGGTCTGAGTACTTC
>TRBV7-9|NA|NA|TRBJ2-5
CASSFQGFETQYF
TGTGCCAGCAGCTTTCAGGGGTTCGAGACCCAGTACTTC
>TRBV7-2|TRBD1|NA|TRBJ1-2
CASSSGQGRTNYGYTF
TGTGCCAGCAGCAGCGGACAGGGGAGGACTAACTATGGCTACACCTTC
>TRBV19|TRBD1|NA|TRBJ1-2
CASTLDRRYGYTF
TGTGCCAGTACTCTGGACAGGCGCTATGGCTACACCTTC
>TRBV6-1|NA|NA|TRBJ1-2
CASSAGGRYTF
TGTGCCAGCAGCGCGGGCGGTCGCTACACCTTC
>TRBV6-4|TRBD1|NA|TRBJ2-7
CASSDGTGRYEQYF
TGTGCCAGCAGTGATGGGACAGGCCGCTACGAGCAGTACTTC
>TRBV5-1|TRBD1|NA|TRBJ2-3
CASSSTGVGTDTQYF
TGCGCCAGCAGCTCGACAGGGGTTGGCACAGATACGCAGTATTTT
>TRBV30|TRBD1|once|TRBJ1-4
CAWSGDRGTTNEKLFF
TGTGCCTGGAGCGGGGACAGGGGTACAACTAATGAAAAACTGTTTTTT
>TRBV18|NA|NA|TRBJ1-1
CASSPQTLATEAFF
TGTGCCAGCTCACCACAGACCCTGGCCACTGAAGCTTTCTTT
>TRBV6-5|TRBD1|NA|TRBJ1-2
CASSPRQGANYGYTF
TGTGCCAGCAGCCCTAGACAGGGGGCTAATTATGGCTACACCTTC
>TRBV4-1|NA|NA|TRBJ1-2
CASSQVGGVSYGYTF
TGCGCCAGCAGCCAAGTCGGGGGGGTTTCCTATGGCTACACCTTC
>TRBV30|NA|NA|TRBJ1-5
CAWNRGYSNQPQHF
TGTGCCTGGAACCGGGGCTATAGCAATCAGCCCCAGCATTTT
>TRBV28|NA|NA|TRBJ2-6
CASSPGISGANVLTF
TGTGCCAGCAGCCCGGGTATCTCTGGGGCCAACGTCCTGACTTTC
>TRBV6-6|TRBD1|once|TRBJ1-5
CASQSTGYSNQPQHF
TGTGCCAGCCAATCGACAGGGTATAGCAATCAGCCCCAGCATTTT
>TRBV2|TRBD1|once|TRBJ1-3
CASSETGSSGNTIYF
TGTGCCAGCAGTGAGACAGGGAGCTCTGGAAACACCATATATTTT
>TRBV6-6|NA|once|TRBJ2-7
CASSSTGFYEQYF
TGTGCCAGCAGTTCAACAGGGTTTTACGAGCAGTACTTC
>TRBV30|TRBD1|NA|TRBJ1-3
CAWSRTGDSGNTIYF
TGTGCCTGGAGTCGGACAGGGGACTCTGGAAACACCATATATTTT
>TRBV9|TRBD1|NA|TRBJ1-1
CASSLGGGTEAFF
TGTGCCAGCAGTTTAGGGGGCGGCACTGAAGCTTTCTTT
>TRBV18|TRBD2|NA|TRBJ2-3
CASSPPGTRAVTDTQYF
TGTGCCAGCTCACCACCGGGGACTAGAGCAGTCACAGATACGCAGTATTTT
>TRBV6-5|NA|NA|TRBJ1-4
CASEKQGMIEKLFF
TGTGCCAGCGAAAAACAGGGAATGATCGAAAAACTGTTTTTT
>TRBV5-4|TRBD2|NA|TRBJ2-2
CASSLSTSGKNTGELFF
TGTGCCAGCAGCTTGTCGACTAGCGGGAAGAACACCGGGGAGCTGTTTTTT
>TRBV9|TRBD2|NA|TRBJ2-5
CASSRVAGGPSQETQYF
TGTGCCAGCAGTCGAGTAGCGGGAGGGCCGAGCCAAGAGACCCAGTACTTC
>TRBV6-6|TRBD1|NA|TRBJ1-6
CASSNRGWNSPLHF
TGTGCCAGTTCCAACAGGGGTTGGAATTCACCCCTCCACTTT
>TRBV28|NA|NA|TRBJ1-5
CASSLGAGDQPQHF
TGTGCCAGCAGTTTAGGGGCAGGGGACCAGCCCCAGCATTTT
>TRBV6-4|NA|NA|TRBJ2-3
CASRGEALTGTQYF
TGTGCCAGCCGTGGGGAGGCCCTTACAGGGACGCAGTATTTT